Sequencing of this T cell receptor (beta chain) was carried out in a study of graft-versus-host responses after intestinal transplantation. As for this clone: Its antigen is undetermined.

Libraries were prepared by immunoSEQ multiplex PCR; TCRdb keeps only in-frame clonotypes and omits some of them. The sample includes under 85,000 clones, 90% seen only once; the top ten take approximately 1.3%. This CDR3 has 15 residues. The germline CDR1 and CDR2 sequences are SGDLS and YYNGEE. Trimming cost V 0 bases and J 6 bases; bases outside gene matches: 8. This sequence joins TRBV9 and TRBJ1-1; TRBD1 agrees at 7 bases. This material consisted of unstimulated CD8+ T cells sorted from spleen or lymph node cells, taken before intestinal transplant. This receptor was taken from a human donor who received an intestinal transplant. CDR3 DNA: TGTGCCAGCAGCGTAGGTTTGACAGGGTCGCCTGAAGCTTTCTTT. This translates into CASSVGLTGSPEAFF.